The rows below give T cell receptor beta chains drawn from one sample of a study of cytomegalovirus exposure and HLA in healthy donors. TCRdb's table, derived via immunoSEQ multiplex PCR, lists solely in-frame clones and lacks some. The sample consists of 100,000 or so clones, about 12% of them appearing once. The sequenced sample consisted of PBMCs. The receptors derive from a man aged 40-49 years in good health and CMV-seropositive. CDR3s include the opening cysteine and the closing phenylalanine or tryptophan. Each record gives: V gene, D gene, clone size, J gene, CDR3 protein, CDR3 DNA. The D gene is left open where the match is weak. Only part of the rows carry a size: once, few, many, or a class if the clone is expanded.

TRBV10-2	TRBD2	NA	TRBJ2-3	CASTERLAGALGADTQYF	TGCGCCAGCACCGAGAGGCTAGCGGGAGCCTTGGGGGCAGATACGCAGTATTTT
TRBV6-5	NA	NA	TRBJ2-1	CASSYQEGSGNEQFF	TGTGCCAGCAGTTACCAGGAGGGGTCTGGGAATGAGCAGTTCTTC
TRBV5-6	TRBD1	few	TRBJ2-5	CASSLTGGETQYF	TGTGCCAGCAGCCTCACAGGGGGAGAGACCCAGTACTTC
TRBV9	TRBD2	few	TRBJ2-6	CASSVASGRTGANVLTF	TGTGCCAGCAGCGTAGCTAGCGGGAGAACTGGGGCCAACGTCCTGACTTTC
TRBV9	TRBD2	few	TRBJ2-2	CASSVQLAGAQRPGELFF	TGTGCCAGCAGCGTTCAACTAGCGGGAGCACAAAGGCCTGGGGAGCTGTTTTTT
TRBV29-1	TRBD2	few	TRBJ2-1	CSVGQRTSGSWPNEQFF	TGCAGCGTTGGACAAAGGACTAGCGGGAGTTGGCCCAATGAGCAGTTCTTC
TRBV5-1	TRBD1	NA	TRBJ2-7	CASSPGQGSYEQYF	TGCGCCAGCAGCCCGGGACAGGGGTCCTACGAGCAGTACTTC
TRBV7-9	TRBD1	NA	TRBJ1-5	CASSTTGTGGNQPQHF	TGTGCCAGCAGCACAACGGGGACAGGGGGCAATCAGCCCCAGCATTTT
TRBV7-9	NA	NA	TRBJ2-5	CASSGGQTPETQYF	TGTGCCAGCAGCGGAGGACAGACCCCCGAGACCCAGTACTTC
TRBV9	NA	few	TRBJ2-3	CASSVEDSSTDTQYF	TGTGCCAGCAGCGTAGAGGACAGCAGCACAGATACGCAGTATTTT
TRBV4-2	NA	NA	TRBJ2-3	CASSQVAGMSTDTQYF	TGTGCCAGCAGCCAAGTTGCGGGAATGAGCACAGATACGCAGTATTTT
TRBV28	NA	few	TRBJ1-3	CASSDSVTGNTIYF	TGTGCCAGCAGTGACAGTGTCACGGGAAACACCATATATTTT
TRBV6-6	NA	NA	TRBJ2-5	CASSYTPYGETQYF	TGTGCCAGCAGTTACACCCCTTATGGCGAGACCCAGTACTTC
TRBV6-1	TRBD1	NA	TRBJ2-2	CASSGTGRVLVNPGELFF	TGTGCCAGCAGTGGGACAGGGCGGGTACTGGTGAACCCCGGGGAGCTGTTTTTT
TRBV2	NA	NA	TRBJ1-1	CASRGWGQQTEAFF	TGTGCCAGCAGGGGGTGGGGCCAGCAGACTGAAGCTTTCTTT
TRBV6-1	NA	few	TRBJ1-1	CASSEDRVRVLPEAFF	TGTGCCAGCAGTGAAGACAGGGTGCGGGTGTTGCCTGAAGCTTTCTTT
TRBV25-1	NA	few	TRBJ1-2	CASSEQGSRRGYTF	TGTGCCAGCAGTGAACAGGGGTCTCGGCGTGGCTACACCTTC
TRBV7-9	NA	NA	TRBJ1-2	CASTSQGGTYGYTF	TGTGCCAGCACCTCCCAGGGAGGCACCTATGGCTACACCTTC
TRBV28	NA	NA	TRBJ2-7	CASSVTFEGYEQYF	TGTGCCAGCAGTGTGACTTTCGAGGGCTACGAGCAGTACTTC
TRBV11-2	NA	few	TRBJ2-2	CASSLDPTAVRTGELFF	TGTGCCAGCAGCTTAGATCCTACGGCGGTACGAACCGGGGAGCTGTTTTTT
TRBV2	TRBD2	NA	TRBJ2-1	CASSDARGLAGEGRGNEQFF	TGTGCCAGCAGTGACGCCAGGGGACTAGCGGGAGAGGGGAGAGGCAATGAGCAGTTCTTC
TRBV5-4	TRBD1	NA	TRBJ2-7	CASSLGTGSPYEQYF	TGTGCCAGCAGCTTGGGGACAGGTAGTCCCTACGAGCAGTACTTC